This entry is about one T cell receptor (beta chain). Its antigen is currently unknown. The data originate from a study of chemoradiotherapy in HPV16-positive cancers. Sequencing was performed with immunoSEQ multiplex PCR; in TCRdb, only in-frame clones are kept and a portion is missing. The sample lists several thousand clones; approximately 78% were seen once. Study outcomes and limitations: Candidate HPV-specific clones and E7-related TCR motifs grew in tumor during treatment.

Unmatched junction bases numbered 10, after V lost 4 bases and J lost 4 bases. The germline V gene has CDR1 SGHDT and CDR2 YYEEEE. This CDR3 spans 15 amino acids. This TCR was sampled from a human donor with HPV-associated anogenital cancer. V is TRBV5-6 and J is TRBJ1-1; 7 bases are a match to TRBD1. The sample was gathered from a patient who underwent chemoradiotherapy. For the CDR3, the DNA is TGTGCCAGCAGCCAGGGGGTTCCGATGGGCACTGAAGCTTTCTTT. This gives the protein CASSQGVPMGTEAFF.